The 23 T cell receptor beta chains listed next were all sequenced from one sample in a study of T cell responses to AZD1222 COVID-19 vaccine. The method was immunoSEQ multiplex PCR; TCRdb's version includes in-frame clones alone and lacks a portion of them. Altogether 120,000 or so clones are present, around nine tenths being singletons, with the ten largest covering 25% to 35%. Here the sequenced sample was peripheral blood, taken on day 0 of AZD1222 vaccination. These receptors originate from an adult in good health.

V gene TRBV2 combines with J gene TRBJ2-7; possible D gene TRBD2, 6 bases. In germline, CDR1 is SNHLY, CDR2 FYNNEI. This CDR3 is 14 amino acids long. Trimming pared 6 bases from V and 6 bases from J, leaving 18 bases between. CDR3 bases: TGTGCCAGCAGGGACGGGACTGGGATCGTCGAGCAGTACTTC. It is translated as CASRDGTGIVEQYF.

The gene calls are TRBV5-1 and TRBJ1-1; D is undetermined. CDR1 is SGHRS, CDR2 YFSETQ, per germline. V was shortened by 2 bases and J by 4 bases, with 15 bases between the two germline ends. The CDR3 covers 15 residues. CDR3 sequence (DNA): TGCGCCAGCAGCTTCCGGGCCTCATTGACCACTGAAGCTTTCTTT. As protein: CASSFRASLTTEAFF. The complete variable domain, with remaining parts taken from reference TRBV5-1 and TRBJ1-1, reads KAGVTQTPRYLIKTRGQQVTLSCSPISGHRSVSWYQQTPGQGLQFLFEYFSETQRNKGNFPGRFSGRQFSNSRSEMNVSTLELGDSALYLCASSFRASLTTEAFFGQGTRLTVV.

The chain couples TRBV2 to TRBJ1-4; TRBD1 is a possible D gene (6 bases). V lost 6 bases and J lost 8, with 13 bases in between. The CDR3 is made up of 13 amino acids. The germline V gene has CDR1 SNHLY and CDR2 FYNNEI. CDR3 in DNA: TGTGCCAGCAGAAGGACAGAGAGGGAAAAACTGTTTTTT. This encodes CASRRTEREKLFF.

The chain is built from TRBV5-3 and TRBJ2-1; 13 nucleotides align to TRBD2. TRBV5-3 carries the ORF label, with uncertain function. Germline trimming cut 3 bases from V and 3 bases from J; bases unmatched to any gene: 9. The CDR3 runs 18 residues. The CDR3 spells CARSYSGLAGCGYNEQFF. CDR3 DNA sequence: TGTGCCAGAAGCTATTCGGGACTAGCGGGATGCGGCTACAATGAGCAGTTCTTC.

This chain joins TRBV11-3 and TRBJ2-5; TRBD1 is a possible D gene (5 bases). This CDR3 is 14 amino acids long. With 0 bases removed from V and 5 bases from J, the gap between germline ends came to 10 bases. Looked up from germline, CDR1 is SGHNT and CDR2 is YENEEA. CDR3 loop: CASSLDGRAETQYF. The DNA for the CDR3 is TGTGCCAGCAGCTTAGATGGCAGGGCGGAGACCCAGTACTTC.

The rearrangement joins TRBV7-2 to TRBJ1-5; D ambiguous. The germline V gene has CDR1 SGHTA and CDR2 FQGNSA. CDR3 size: 17 residues. V was trimmed by 5 bases and J by 1 base, leaving 18 bases between them. The chain's CDR3 is CASSPGWGGGSNQPQHF. For the CDR3, the DNA is TGTGCCAGCAGCCCCGGGTGGGGAGGAGGAAGCAATCAGCCCCAGCATTTT.

Here the CDR3 DNA reads TGCAGCGTTGCAAAGGGGGCCAACGAGCAGTACTTC. Translation gives CSVAKGANEQYF. The chain employs TRBV29-1 and TRBJ2-7; 7 nucleotides align to TRBD1. V trimming: 4 bases; J trimming: 5 bases; junction bases outside the gene matches: 5. Germline V gives CDR1 SQVTM, CDR2 ANQGSEA. This CDR3 region has 12 residues.

This clone was seen a few times. This chain links TRBV20-1 with TRBJ2-7; 16 nucleotides line up with TRBD2. Germline CDR1 and CDR2: DFQATT and SNEGSKA (reference sequence). CDR3 size: 17 residues. Losses at the gene ends were 3 bases for V and 7 bases for J; bases not matched to a gene: 12. CDR3 nucleotide sequence: TGCAGTGCTAGTTATCGGGGGACTAGCGGGAGGGGGTCGGAGCAGTACTTC. Residues: CSASYRGTSGRGSEQYF.

The chain couples TRBV19 to TRBJ1-1; a possible D gene is TRBD1 (6 bases). This CDR3 spans 13 amino acids. Trimming stripped 6 bases from V and 5 bases from J, with 13 bases between. CDR1 LNHDA and CDR2 SQIVND come from the germline V gene (reference sequence). Written as DNA, the CDR3 is TGTGCCAGTAGGGGTACAGGGAGGACTGAAGCTTTCTTT. Translation: CASRGTGRTEAFF.

This chain links TRBV5-1 with TRBJ1-4, with D possibly matching TRBD1 (6 bases). CDR1 is SGHRS and CDR2 is YFSETQ in the germline V gene. V dropped 4 bases and J dropped 8 bases, with 18 bases sitting between them. This CDR3 is built from 15 residues. CDR3 coding DNA: TGCGCCAGCAGCCAAAGCAACAGGGCAGACGAAAAACTGTTTTTT. Its translation is CASSQSNRADEKLFF.

This chain connects TRBV11-2 to TRBJ2-7, with 12 bases fitting TRBD2. Germline trimming cut 2 bases from V and 2 bases from J; bases unmatched to any gene: 1. CDR1 is SGHAT and CDR2 is FQNNGV in the germline V gene. There are 15 residues in the CDR3. The CDR3 nucleotides are TGTGCCAGCAGCTTATCTAGCGGGGGGGCCTACGAGCAGTACTTC. Translation gives CASSLSSGGAYEQYF.

The chain carries TRBV3-1 (or the pseudogene TRBV3-2) and TRBJ2-3; the D is unclear. Trimming shortened V by 3 bases and J by 5 bases, and 9 bases separated the two germline ends. CDR3 length: 13 amino acids. CDR1 and CDR2 (germline): LGHDT, YNNKEL (reference sequence). CDR3 DNA: TGTGCCAGCAGCCATCTCAAAGGAGATACGCAGTATTTT. This codes for CASSHLKGDTQYF.

V gene TRBV12-3 or TRBV12-4 combines with J gene TRBJ1-6; D perhaps matches TRBD1 (6 bases). V was trimmed by 11 bases and J by 15 bases, leaving 17 bases between them. This CDR3 spans 11 amino acids. The CDR3: CAGGRGTRLHF. CDR3 nucleotides: TGTGCCGGGGGGCGAGGAACGCGCCTCCACTTT.

The gene calls are TRBV15 and TRBJ1-1; 7 bases line up with TRBD1. Trimming removed 8 bases from V and 0 bases from J; junction bases left unmatched: 0. The germline V gene has CDR1 LNHNV and CDR2 YYDKDF (reference sequence). This CDR3 is built from 12 residues. The CDR3 sequence is CATGTVNTEAFF. As DNA, the CDR3 is TGTGCCACCGGGACAGTGAACACTGAAGCTTTCTTT.

The chain carries TRBV7-2 and TRBJ1-4, with D maybe TRBD1 (6 bases). Germline V CDR1 and CDR2: SGHTA, FQGNSA. Trimming cost V 5 bases and J 7 bases, with 11 bases left between them. The CDR3 sequence is 13 residues long. CDR3 amino acids: CASSPGTREKLFF. The CDR3 DNA follows: TGTGCCAGCAGCCCCGGGACACGTGAAAAACTGTTTTTT.

The chain couples TRBV5-8 to TRBJ2-3, with TRBD1 matching 8 bases. V lost 3 bases, J lost 6 bases, and 12 bases stayed unmatched. CDR1 and CDR2 from the germline V gene are SGHTS and YDEGEE. The CDR3 is 16 amino acids. This CDR3 is CASSSGQGGVLDTQYF. In DNA, the CDR3 is TGTGCCAGCAGCTCTGGACAGGGTGGGGTGTTGGATACGCAGTATTTT.

The chain couples TRBV5-1 to TRBJ2-3; 10 bases fit TRBD2. J gave up 2 bases and V 0 bases, and 6 bases lay outside the gene matches. The CDR3 is 17 amino acids. Germline V gene data show CDR1 as SGHRS and CDR2 as YFSETQ. CDR3 in amino acids: CASSLAETSGLTDTQYF. The CDR3 DNA sequence: TGCGCCAGCAGCTTGGCCGAGACTAGCGGGCTCACAGATACGCAGTATTTT.

The chain recombines TRBV7-8 with TRBJ2-6; possibly TRBD1 for D (6 bases). Germline assignment: CDR1 SGHVS and CDR2 FQNEAQ. This CDR3 contains 16 residues. Trimming cost V 3 bases and J 3 bases, with 12 bases left between them. CDR3 loop: CASSFRGSDGANVLTF. DNA of the CDR3: TGTGCCAGCAGCTTCAGGGGCTCGGATGGGGCCAACGTCCTGACTTTC. Filled out from reference TRBV7-8 and TRBJ2-6, the complete variable domain reads GAGVSQSPRYKVAKRGQDVALRCDPISGHVSLFWYQQALGQGPEFLTYFQNEAQLDKSGLPSDRFFAERPEGSVSTLKIQRTQQEDSAVYLCASSFRGSDGANVLTFGAGSRLTVL.

CDR3 region: CASSPVGGTEAFF. The CDR3 region has the DNA TGTGCCAGCAGCCCCGTTGGGGGCACTGAAGCTTTCTTT. The rearrangement uses TRBV6-2 or TRBV6-3 and TRBJ1-1; tentatively, D is TRBD1 (5 bases). The CDR3 covers 13 residues. V was trimmed by 6 bases and J by 4 bases, leaving 12 bases between them. Germline V gene lookup returns CDR1 MNHEY and CDR2 SVGEGT.

The chain employs TRBV5-6 and TRBJ1-4; D is unresolved. The CDR3 consists of 15 residues. V was trimmed by 2 bases and J by 5 bases, leaving 13 bases between them. Looked up from germline, CDR1 is SGHDT and CDR2 is YYEEEE. CDR3 DNA sequence: TGTGCCAGCAGCTTCAAGCCGCATGAAAATGAAAAACTGTTTTTT. Amino acid sequence: CASSFKPHENEKLFF.

CDR3 DNA sequence: TGCGCCAGCAGCCTCGGGACTAGCGATACGCAGTATTTT. It encodes CASSLGTSDTQYF. The rearrangement uses TRBV4-1 and TRBJ2-3, with TRBD2 identical over 9 bases. The V and J ends lost 4 bases and 6 bases, in that order; junction bases with no gene match: 2. The germline V gene encodes CDR1 MGHRA and CDR2 YSYEKL. The CDR3 runs 13 residues.

This chain links TRBV25-1 with TRBJ2-4; D not resolved. This CDR3 comprises 14 residues. The V end lost 4 bases, the J end lost 1 base, and 8 bases lay between the germline ends. CDR1 and CDR2 (germline): MGHDK, SYGVNS. Written as DNA, the CDR3 is TGTGCCAGCAGTGGAGCAACGGCCAAAAACATTCAGTACTTC. Its translation: CASSGATAKNIQYF.

The chain uses TRBV6-1 and TRBJ1-5; weak D call: TRBD1 (5 bases). Trimming cost V 0 bases and J 2 bases, with 11 bases left between them. Germline CDR1 is MNHNS and CDR2 is SASEGT. CDR3 length: 16 residues. Here the CDR3 DNA reads TGTGCCAGCAGTGAAGCATTCCAGGGCGGCAATCAGCCCCAGCATTTT. Its translation is CASSEAFQGGNQPQHF.